This T cell receptor (beta chain) originates from a study of cytomegalovirus exposure and HLA in healthy donors. As to this clone: Its antigen is currently unknown.

13 Jbeta primers and 60 Vbeta primers were used for the PCR. Using immunoSEQ multiplex PCR, the repertoire was profiled, and TCRdb retains in-frame clones only, with some absent. The profile shows some 190,000 clones, about four fifths of them singletons. Whole-study results and caveats: With DRB1 most and HLA-C fewest, TCR association rates differed between HLA loci in a later analysis. A cluster of highly shared sequence variants was likely a sequencing artifact. It was about 180 TCR beta chains that were listed as cytomegalovirus-associated.

Sequenced: PBMCs. This TCR came from a female donor in good health and CMV-seronegative.

In nucleotides, the CDR3 is TGTGCCAGCAGCTTAAGTCAAGTCTTAGCCTACAATGAGCAGTTCTTC. This gives the protein CASSLSQVLAYNEQFF. The V gene is TRBV7-9, the J gene TRBJ2-1; no clear D. Germline assignment: CDR1 SEHNR and CDR2 FQNEAQ (reference sequence). This CDR3 region has 16 residues. V shed 2 bases and J shed 2 bases, with 13 bases lying between them.